The TCR beta chain described here comes from a study of blood T cell repertoires in COVID-19. Sequencing used immunoSEQ multiplex PCR; TCRdb keeps in-frame clones, though not all of them. The sample yields a few hundred thousand clones, 88% seen once. Germline assignment: CDR1 SGDLS and CDR2 YYNGEE. The CDR3 loop spans 14 amino acids. Between the trimmed V and J ends, which lost 2 bases and 5 bases, there was a span of 14 bases. The receptor was isolated from a woman between 55 and 75 years old in a cohort exposed to, infected with or recovered from COVID-19 (not recorded which). The V call is TRBV9, the J call TRBJ2-7; D ambiguous. The specimen sequenced was PBMCs or T cells enriched from blood (not recorded which). The CDR3 DNA follows: TGTGCCAGCAGCGTCCAACCATCCGGTAACGAGCAGTACTTC. Its translation: CASSVQPSGNEQYF. The entire variable domain, with the rest obtained from reference TRBV9 and TRBJ2-7, is as follows: DSGVTQTPKHLITATGQRVTLRCSPRSGDLSVYWYQQSLDQGLQFLIQYYNGEERAKGNILERFSAQQFPDLHSELNLSSLELGDSALYFCASSVQPSGNEQYFGPGTRLTVT.